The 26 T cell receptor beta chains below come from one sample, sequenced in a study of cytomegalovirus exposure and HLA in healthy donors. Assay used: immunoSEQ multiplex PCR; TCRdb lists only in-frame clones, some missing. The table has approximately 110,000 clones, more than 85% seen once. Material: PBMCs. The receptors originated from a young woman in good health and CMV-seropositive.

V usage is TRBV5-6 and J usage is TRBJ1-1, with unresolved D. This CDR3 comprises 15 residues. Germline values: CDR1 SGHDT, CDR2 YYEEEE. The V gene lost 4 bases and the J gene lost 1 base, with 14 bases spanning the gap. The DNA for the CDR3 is TGTGCCAGCAGCACGCTACCGGAGTCGAACACTGAAGCTTTCTTT. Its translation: CASSTLPESNTEAFF.

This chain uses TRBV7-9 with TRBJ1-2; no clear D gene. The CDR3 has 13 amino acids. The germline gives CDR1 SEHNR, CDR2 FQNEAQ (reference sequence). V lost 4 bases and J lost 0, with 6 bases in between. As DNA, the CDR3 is TGTGCCAGCAGCTCCAGTCCTAACTATGGCTACACCTTC. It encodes CASSSSPNYGYTF.

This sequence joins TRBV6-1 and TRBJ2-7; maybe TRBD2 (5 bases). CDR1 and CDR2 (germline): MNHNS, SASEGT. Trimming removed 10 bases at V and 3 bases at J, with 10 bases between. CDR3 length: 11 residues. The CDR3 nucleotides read TGTGCCACCCGGGCGGGCTACGAGCAGTACTTC. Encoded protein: CATRAGYEQYF.

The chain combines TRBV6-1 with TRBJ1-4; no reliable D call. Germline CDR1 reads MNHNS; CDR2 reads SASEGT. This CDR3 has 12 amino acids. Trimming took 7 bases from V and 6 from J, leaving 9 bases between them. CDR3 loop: CASTDMDEKLFF. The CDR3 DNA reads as TGTGCCAGCACAGATATGGATGAAAAACTGTTTTTT.

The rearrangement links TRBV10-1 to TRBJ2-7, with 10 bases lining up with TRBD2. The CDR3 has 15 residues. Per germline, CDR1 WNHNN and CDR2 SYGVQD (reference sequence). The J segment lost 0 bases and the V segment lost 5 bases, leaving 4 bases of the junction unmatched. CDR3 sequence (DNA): TGCGCCAGCAGTCTAGCGGGGGCCACCTCCTACGAGCAGTACTTC. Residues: CASSLAGATSYEQYF.

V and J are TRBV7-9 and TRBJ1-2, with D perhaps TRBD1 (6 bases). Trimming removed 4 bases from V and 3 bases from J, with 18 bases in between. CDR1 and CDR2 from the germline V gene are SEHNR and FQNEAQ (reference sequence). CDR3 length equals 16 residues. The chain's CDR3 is CASSSDRDNLDYGYTF. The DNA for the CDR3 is TGTGCCAGCAGCTCGGATCGGGACAACCTGGACTATGGCTACACCTTC.

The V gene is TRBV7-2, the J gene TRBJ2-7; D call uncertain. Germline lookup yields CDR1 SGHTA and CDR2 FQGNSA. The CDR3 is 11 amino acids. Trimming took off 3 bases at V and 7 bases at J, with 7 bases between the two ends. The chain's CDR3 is CASSFPGEQYF. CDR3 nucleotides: TGTGCCAGCAGCTTCCCCGGTGAGCAGTACTTC.

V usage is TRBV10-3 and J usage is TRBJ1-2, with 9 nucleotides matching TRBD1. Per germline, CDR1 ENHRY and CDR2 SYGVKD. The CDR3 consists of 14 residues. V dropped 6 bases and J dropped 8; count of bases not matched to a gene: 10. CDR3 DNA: TGTGCCATCAGGCAGACAGGGGGTTCGAGCGGCTACACCTTC. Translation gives CAIRQTGGSSGYTF.

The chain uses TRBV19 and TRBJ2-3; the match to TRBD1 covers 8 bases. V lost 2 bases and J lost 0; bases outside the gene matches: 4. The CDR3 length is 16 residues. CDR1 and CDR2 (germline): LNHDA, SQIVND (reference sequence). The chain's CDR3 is CASSIRDRKSTDTQYF. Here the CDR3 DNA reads TGTGCCAGTAGTATACGGGACAGGAAGAGCACAGATACGCAGTATTTT. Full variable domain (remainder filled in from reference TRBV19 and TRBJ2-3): DGGITQSPKYLFRKEGQNVTLSCEQNLNHDAMYWYRQDPGQGLRLIYYSQIVNDFQKGDIAEGYSVSREKKESFPLTVTSAQKNPTAFYLCASSIRDRKSTDTQYFGPGTRLTVL.

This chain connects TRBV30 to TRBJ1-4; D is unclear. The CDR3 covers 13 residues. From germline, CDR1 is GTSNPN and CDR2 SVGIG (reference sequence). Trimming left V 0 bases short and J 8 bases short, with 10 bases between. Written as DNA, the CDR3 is TGTGCCTGGAGTGTATCGTCCCGGGAAAAACTGTTTTTT. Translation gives CAWSVSSREKLFF.

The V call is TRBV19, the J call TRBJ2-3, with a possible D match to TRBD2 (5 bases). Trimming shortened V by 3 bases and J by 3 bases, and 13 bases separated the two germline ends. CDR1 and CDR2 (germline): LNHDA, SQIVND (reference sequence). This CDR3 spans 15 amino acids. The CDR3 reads CASSIRRRGTDTQYF. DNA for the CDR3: TGTGCCAGTAGTATCCGGAGGCGTGGTACAGATACGCAGTATTTT.

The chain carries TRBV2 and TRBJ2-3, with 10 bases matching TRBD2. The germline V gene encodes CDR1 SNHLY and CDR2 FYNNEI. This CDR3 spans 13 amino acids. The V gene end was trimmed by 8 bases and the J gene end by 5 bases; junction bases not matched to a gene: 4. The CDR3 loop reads CASLAGVLDTQYF. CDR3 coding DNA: TGTGCCAGCCTAGCGGGAGTGCTAGATACGCAGTATTTT.

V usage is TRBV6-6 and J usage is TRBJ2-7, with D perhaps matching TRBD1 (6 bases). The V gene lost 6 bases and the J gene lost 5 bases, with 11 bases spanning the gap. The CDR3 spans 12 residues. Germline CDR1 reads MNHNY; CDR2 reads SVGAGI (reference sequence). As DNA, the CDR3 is TGTGCCAGCAGCTTGGACAGCCACGAGCAGTACTTC. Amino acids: CASSLDSHEQYF.

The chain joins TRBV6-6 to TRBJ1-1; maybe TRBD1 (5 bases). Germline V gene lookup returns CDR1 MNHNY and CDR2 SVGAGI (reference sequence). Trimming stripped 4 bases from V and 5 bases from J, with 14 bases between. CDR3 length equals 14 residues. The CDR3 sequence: CASSFSARGTEAFF. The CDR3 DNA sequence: TGTGCCAGCAGTTTTTCAGCCCGGGGGACTGAAGCTTTCTTT.

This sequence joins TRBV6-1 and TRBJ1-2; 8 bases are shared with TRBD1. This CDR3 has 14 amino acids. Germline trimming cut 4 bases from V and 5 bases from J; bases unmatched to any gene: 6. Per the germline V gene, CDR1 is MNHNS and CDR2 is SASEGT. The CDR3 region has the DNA TGTGCCAGCAGTGCCACGACAGGGGAGTATGGCTACACCTTC. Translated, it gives CASSATTGEYGYTF.

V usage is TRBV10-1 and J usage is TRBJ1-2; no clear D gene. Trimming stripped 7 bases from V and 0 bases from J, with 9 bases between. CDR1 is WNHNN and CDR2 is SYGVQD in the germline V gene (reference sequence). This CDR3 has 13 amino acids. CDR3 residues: CASNRGSNYGYTF. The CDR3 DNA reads TGCGCCAGCAACCGAGGGTCTAACTATGGCTACACCTTC.

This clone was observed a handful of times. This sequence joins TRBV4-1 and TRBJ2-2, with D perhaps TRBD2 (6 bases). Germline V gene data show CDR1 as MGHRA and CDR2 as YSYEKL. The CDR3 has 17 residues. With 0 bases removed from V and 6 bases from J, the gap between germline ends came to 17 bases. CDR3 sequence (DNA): TGCGCCAGCAGCCAAGATAAAGGAGGGAGGTCCGCCGGGGAGCTGTTTTTT. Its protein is CASSQDKGGRSAGELFF.

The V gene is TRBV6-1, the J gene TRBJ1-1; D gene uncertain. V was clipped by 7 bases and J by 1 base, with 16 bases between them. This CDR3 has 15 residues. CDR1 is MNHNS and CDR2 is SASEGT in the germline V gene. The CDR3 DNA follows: TGTGCCAGCACTCCGCGGCCGCAAGGGAACACTGAAGCTTTCTTT. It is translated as CASTPRPQGNTEAFF.

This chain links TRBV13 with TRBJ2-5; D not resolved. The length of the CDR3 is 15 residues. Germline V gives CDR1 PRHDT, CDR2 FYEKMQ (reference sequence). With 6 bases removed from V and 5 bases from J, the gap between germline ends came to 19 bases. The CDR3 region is CASSDSKTLEETQYF. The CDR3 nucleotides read TGTGCCAGCAGTGATAGCAAAACTTTGGAGGAGACCCAGTACTTC.

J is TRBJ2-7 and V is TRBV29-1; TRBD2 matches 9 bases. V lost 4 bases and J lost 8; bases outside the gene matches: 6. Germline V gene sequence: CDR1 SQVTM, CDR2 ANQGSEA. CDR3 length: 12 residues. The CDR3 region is CSVAPSGTKQYF. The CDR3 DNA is TGCAGCGTTGCGCCTAGCGGGACCAAGCAGTACTTC.

The CDR3 DNA sequence: TGTGCCAGCTCACCATGGAGGATAGAGGGGCCCCAGCATTTT. Protein product: CASSPWRIEGPQHF. This chain links TRBV18 with TRBJ1-5, with D hard to call. Trimming removed 2 bases from V and 9 bases from J, with 14 bases in between. CDR1 is KGHSH and CDR2 is LQKENI in the germline V gene. This CDR3 is built from 14 residues.

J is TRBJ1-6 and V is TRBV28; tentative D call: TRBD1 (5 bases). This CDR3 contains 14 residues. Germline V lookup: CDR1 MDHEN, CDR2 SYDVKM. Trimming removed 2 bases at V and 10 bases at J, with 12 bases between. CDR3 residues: CASSLRGGRSPLHF. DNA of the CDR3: TGTGCCAGCAGTTTACGCGGGGGACGGTCACCCCTCCACTTT.

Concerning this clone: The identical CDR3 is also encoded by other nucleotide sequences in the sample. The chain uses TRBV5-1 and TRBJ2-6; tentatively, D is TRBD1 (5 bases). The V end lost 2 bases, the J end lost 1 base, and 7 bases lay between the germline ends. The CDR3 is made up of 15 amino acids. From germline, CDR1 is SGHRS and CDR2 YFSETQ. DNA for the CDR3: TGCGCCAGCAGCTTAGGACAATCTGGGGCCAACGTCCTGACTTTC. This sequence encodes CASSLGQSGANVLTF.

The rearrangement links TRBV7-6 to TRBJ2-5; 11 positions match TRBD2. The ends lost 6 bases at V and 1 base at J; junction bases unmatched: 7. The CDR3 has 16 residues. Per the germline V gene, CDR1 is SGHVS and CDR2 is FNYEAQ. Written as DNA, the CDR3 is TGTGCCAGCAGACCAATAGCGGGGGGGATCCAAGAGACCCAGTACTTC. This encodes CASRPIAGGIQETQYF.

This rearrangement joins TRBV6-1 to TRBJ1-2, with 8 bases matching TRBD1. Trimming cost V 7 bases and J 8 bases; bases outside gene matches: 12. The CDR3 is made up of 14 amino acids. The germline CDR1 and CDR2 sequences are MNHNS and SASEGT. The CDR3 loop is CASTVGTGLRGYTF. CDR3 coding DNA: TGTGCCAGCACCGTAGGGACAGGCCTCCGGGGCTACACCTTC.

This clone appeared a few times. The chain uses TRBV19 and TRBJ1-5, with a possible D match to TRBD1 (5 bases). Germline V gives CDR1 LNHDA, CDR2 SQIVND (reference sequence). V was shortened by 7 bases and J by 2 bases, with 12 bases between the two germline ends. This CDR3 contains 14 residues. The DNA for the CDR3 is TGTGCCAGTAAAACCGGCAGGGGCAATCAGCCCCAGCATTTT. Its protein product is CASKTGRGNQPQHF.